This T cell receptor (beta chain) was recorded in a study of neurological immune-mediated disorders (dated 2019 in TCRdb). General notes on the study: Peripheral blood TCR-beta repertoires from patients with HTLV-I-associated myelopathy (HAM/TSP), patients with multiple sclerosis, and healthy controls were compared in the study using UMI-based sequencing. Longitudinal samples, technical triplicates and paired sorted CD4+ and CD8+ T-cell subsets, alongside PBMC samples, were included among the roughly 96 TCR-beta libraries. The cohort included about 66 subjects: some 15 with HAM/TSP, around 34 with multiple sclerosis, and around 20 healthy controls. Paper-wide results and their limitations: Across subjects, expanded clones never shared an identical CDR3 amino acid sequence, which suggests that the TCR-beta repertoires in every group were private. TCR clonal expansion was highest in HAM/TSP patients and lowest in MS patients, with MS patients falling below even healthy controls.

This clonotype was seen a few times. It lacks a known antigen. The record has no base qualities; no much larger clone is one base away. cDNA was synthesized by template-switch 5'RACE using a primer carrying a 10-nucleotide random unique molecular identifier by which each TCR transcript was tagged. Over 190 million TCR-beta sequences, covering 15-18 subjects, were produced in each sequencing run. The RNeasy kit was used to extract total RNA. The KAPA Real-time Library Amplification kit was used to amplify TCR-beta VDJ regions with primers targeting the TCR constant region and the 5'RACE anchor. A first PCR added sample indexes and Illumina adaptors, after which a second PCR increased the library yield. After Ampure bead purification, the TCR product of roughly 650 bp was size-selected on a 2% E-gel SizeSelection system. Before pooling, libraries had their quality checked on a Bioanalyzer, their concentration measured with Qubit, and their quantity determined with the Kapa Library Quantification kit. An Illumina HiSeq 2500 sequenced the libraries paired-end 2 x 150 bp. To increase sequence diversity, about 23-30% phiX was spiked into each library pool. In the paper's pipeline: Quality-filtered reads were processed with the UMI-based MiGEC pipeline, which removed over 75% of raw TCR sequences during error correction. IMGT germline references were used for alignment of VDJ genes, and clonotypes were defined by a unique CDR3 amino acid sequence together with V-J genes. Clonal expansion, Shannon diversity, and CDR3 relatedness (CalcPairwiseDistances, ClusterSamples) were evaluated with VDJtools, and phylogenetic trees were built with CLCbio workbench. A clone was classed as expanded if it had 8 or more unique UMIs, a cutoff based on coefficient-of-variation modelling across technical triplicates. Using fastp trimming at Q25 and MiXCR clonotype assembly, TCRdb reanalyzed the public sequencing data and kept in-frame beta chains. CDR3 protein duplicates are merged, each entry listing the most common genes and DNA. The V and J calls here are based on TCRdb, not the publication. The sample contains approximately 40,000 distinct CDR3 sequences, around 13% of them found a single time. Of the sample, 3% to 4.5% falls within the top ten clones.

Inclusive of the bounding cysteine and phenylalanine, the CDR3 is 15 residues long. Here the CDR3 DNA is all that survives: 45 bases in frame from base 1. After removal of 6 bases from V and 6 bases from J, the junction retains 5 bases not matched to a gene. The germline V gene specifies MNHEY as CDR1 and SVGEGT as CDR2. Sorted-subset TCR libraries were prepared from some 940,000 sorted CD4+ or CD8+ T cells. Peripheral blood was subjected to Ficoll-Hypaque density gradient centrifugation to isolate PBMCs, which were then cryopreserved in liquid nitrogen. The study also sequenced paired sorted CD4+ and CD8+ subsets from healthy controls, HAM/TSP patients and MS patients.

Here the chain combines TRBV6-2 or TRBV6-3 and TRBJ2-1, and 13 junctional nucleotides match TRBD2. This TCR was sampled from a woman aged 60-75 years with HTLV-1-associated myelopathy (HAM/TSP). The sample was CD4+ T cells from blood. The CDR3 protein is CASSLTSGGTNEQFF. The nucleotide sequence reads TGTGCCAGCAGCCTGACTAGCGGGGGGACCAATGAGCAGTTCTTC.